This T cell receptor (beta chain) came from a study of CD8 T cells in Susac syndrome. V was pared by 4 bases and J by 9 bases, with 10 bases between. There are 12 residues in the CDR3. RNA amounts of roughly 0.45 to 1 ug underwent reverse transcription with random hexamers. TCRdb re-called the immunoSEQ multiplex PCR reads with MiXCR, one entry per CDR3 protein. The sample has approximately 120,000 distinct CDR3 sequences, around nine tenths seen once. Those who served as multiple sclerosis controls were treatment-naive patients with stable or active relapsing-remitting disease. The authors negatively isolated CD8+ and CD4+ T cells and FACS-enriched TEMRA cells.

The TCR sequence derives from a human donor with multiple sclerosis. Sequencing was done on a sample of CD8+ T cells from PBMCs. The chain has TRBV12-3 or TRBV12-4 and TRBJ2-1; D possibly corresponds to TRBD1 (5 bases). CDR3 bases: TGTGCCAGCAGTTCCCCAGGGCCTGAGCAGTTCTTC. It encodes CASSSPGPEQFF.